The present entry profiles one TCR beta chain with its context. Its antigen is unknown. Profiling relied on immunoSEQ multiplex PCR, and the TCRdb table lists in-frame clones only, not all of them. The sample shows around 12,000 clones, 93% of them seen only once. This sample was taken from a study of graft-versus-host responses after intestinal transplantation. Overall study context: Multivisceral, liver-intestinal, or isolated intestinal transplants were given to recipients. Every recipient underwent anti-thymocyte globulin induction, then tacrolimus and steroids for approximately 3 years.

Study observations and caveats: Early declines in HvG clones that occurred post-transplant were associated with peak circulating GvH clone levels. GvH clones were found in recipient marrow; some appeared first in ileum or blood.

This TCR was sampled from a human patient who received an intestinal transplant, so some T cells may come from the graft donor. The specimen comprised PBMCs, sampled about 37 months after intestinal transplantation.

The CDR3 sequence: CASSLWTDTGNTIYF. As DNA, the CDR3 is TGTGCCAGCAGCTTATGGACAGACACTGGAAACACCATATATTTT. The V call is TRBV7-9, the J call TRBJ1-3; D might be TRBD1 (6 bases). The CDR3 has 15 residues. Trimming took 2 bases from V and 2 from J, leaving 10 bases between them. CDR1 and CDR2 (germline): SEHNR, FQNEAQ (reference sequence).